Listed below are T cell receptor beta chains from one sample, sequenced in a study of cytomegalovirus exposure and HLA in healthy donors. Profiled with immunoSEQ multiplex PCR; TCRdb holds only in-frame clones, not every one. The sample has around 160,000 clones, 70% seen once. The sequenced sample was PBMCs. The receptors here all came from a man in his late teens or twenties in good health and CMV-seropositive. Both conserved end residues are part of each CDR3. Each record gives: clone size, J gene, V gene, D gene, CDR3 DNA, CDR3 protein. A D gene is named only where the DNA matches it firmly. Expanded clones get a size class; other rows say once, few or many, or leave the size out.

>.|TRBJ2-2|TRBV27|TRBD1
TGTGCCAGCAGTCACACAGGGGGCTCGGGCACCGGGGAGCTGTTTTTT
CASSHTGGSGTGELFF
>.|TRBJ1-1|TRBV12-1|.
TGTGCCAGCAGCCGACACAGGGGCGCTGAAGCTTTCTTT
CASSRHRGAEAFF
>.|TRBJ1-2|TRBV23-1|.
TGCGCCAGCAGTCCGGGGGACTATGGCTACACCTTC
CASSPGDYGYTF
>.|TRBJ1-2|TRBV19|.
TGTGCCAGTAGTGGGGAGGACTATGGCTACACCTTC
CASSGEDYGYTF
>.|TRBJ1-1|TRBV7-9|.
TGTGCCAGCAGCCCCTCGGGCACTGAAGCTTTCTTT
CASSPSGTEAFF
>.|TRBJ1-5|TRBV30|TRBD1
TGTGCCTGGAGTGTCCGATCAGGGGGTAAGCCCCAGCATTTT
CAWSVRSGGKPQHF
>.|TRBJ1-2|TRBV5-1|TRBD1
TGCGCCAGCAGCCCCGGGACAGACGTTAATCCCTACTATGGCTACACCTTC
CASSPGTDVNPYYGYTF
>.|TRBJ1-2|TRBV27|TRBD1
TGTGCCAGCAGTTTCTCTGGACAGGGGCCAGGCTACACCTTC
CASSFSGQGPGYTF
>.|TRBJ2-1|TRBV11-2|TRBD2
TGTGCCAGCAGCGGTCTAGCGGGCCGGAATGAGCAGTTCTTC
CASSGLAGRNEQFF
>.|TRBJ1-1|TRBV5-1|TRBD1
TGCGCCAGCAGCGCCGGGACAGAGGCTGAAGCTTTCTTT
CASSAGTEAEAFF
>.|TRBJ2-2|TRBV5-1|TRBD1
TGCGCCAGCAGCCCTCTGGGGACAGGGGGGCCTAACACCGGGGAGCTGTTTTTT
CASSPLGTGGPNTGELFF
>.|TRBJ2-5|TRBV9|TRBD2
TGTGCCAGCAGCGCGAGGACTAGCTTAGAGACCCAGTACTTC
CASSARTSLETQYF
>.|TRBJ2-4|TRBV11-2|TRBD2
TGTGCCAGCAGCCTCACCGGGACTAGCGGGGGTCTAGCCAAAAACATTCAGTACTTC
CASSLTGTSGGLAKNIQYF
>.|TRBJ1-5|TRBV19|.
TGTGCCAGTAGTATAGAAGGCCGGGGGTGGCAGCCCCAGCATTTT
CASSIEGRGWQPQHF
>.|TRBJ2-3|TRBV5-4|.
TGTGCCAGCAGCTTGGTTGCAACGGGGCAGTATTTT
CASSLVATGQYF
>.|TRBJ1-1|TRBV11-2|.
TGTGCCAGCAGCTTAGGGAGGACGGGAAACTCTGAAGCTTTCTTT
CASSLGRTGNSEAFF
>.|TRBJ2-1|TRBV19|TRBD1
TGTGCCAGTAAAGGGACAGCCGCTTACAATGAGCAGTTCTTC
CASKGTAAYNEQFF
>.|TRBJ1-2|TRBV7-8|TRBD1
TGTGCCAGCAGCCGAACGTCGGGACAGGACTCTGGCTACACCTTC
CASSRTSGQDSGYTF
>few|TRBJ2-5|TRBV4-1|TRBD2
TGCGCCAGCAGCCAGGGGACTAGCGGGGTCCAAGAGACCCAGTACTTC
CASSQGTSGVQETQYF
>.|TRBJ1-5|TRBV19|TRBD1
TGTGCCAGTAGCACTCCGGGACAGGGGGCTGATCAGCCCCAGCATTTT
CASSTPGQGADQPQHF
>.|TRBJ2-2|TRBV20-1|.
TGCAGTGCTAGAGACGGGGGGCTGTTTTTT
CSARDGGLFF
>.|TRBJ1-2|TRBV30|TRBD1
TGTGCCTGGAGTGATCCTTACAGGGGGGATCACTATGGCTACACCTTC
CAWSDPYRGDHYGYTF
>.|TRBJ2-1|TRBV11-3|.
TGTGCCAGCAGCTTAGAGACAGCCGCGTTCAATGAGCAGTTCTTC
CASSLETAAFNEQFF
>.|TRBJ1-6|TRBV28|.
TGTGCCAGCAGTTCCGGGATTAATTCACCCCTCCACTTT
CASSSGINSPLHF
>few|TRBJ1-5|TRBV21-1|.
TGTGCCAGCAGCAAAGATAGGACAGGGAAAATTTGCAATCAGCCCCAGCATTTT
CASSKDRTGKICNQPQHF
>.|TRBJ2-3|TRBV6-6|TRBD2
TGTGCCAGCAGCCCCGGGGTAGCGGGGACGGATACGCAGTATTTT
CASSPGVAGTDTQYF
>.|TRBJ2-4|TRBV5-1|TRBD2
TGCGCCAGCAGCTTGGAGGCTAGCGGGGGAAACATTCAGTACTTC
CASSLEASGGNIQYF
>.|TRBJ2-5|TRBV5-6|.
TGTGCCAGCAGTCCAGGGGCTGCAGAGTCAGAGACCCAGTACTTC
CASSPGAAESETQYF
>.|TRBJ1-1|TRBV6-5|.
TGTGCCAGCGAGCCGGGGGGACTGAACACTGAAGCTTTCTTT
CASEPGGLNTEAFF
>.|TRBJ2-1|TRBV7-9|TRBD2
TGTGCCAGCAGCCCGGGGACTAGCGGGGAGGCCGACAATGAGCAGTTCTTC
CASSPGTSGEADNEQFF
>.|TRBJ1-1|TRBV18|.
TGTGCCAGCTCACCGGGGGGTATGAACACTGAAGCTTTCTTT
CASSPGGMNTEAFF